The rows below give T cell receptor beta chains drawn from one sample of a study of T cells after yellow fever vaccination. TCRdb ran MiXCR on the 5' RACE reads and lists one entry per CDR3 protein. The sample holds roughly 240,000 distinct CDR3 sequences, roughly 6.2% seen once. The source material was CD4+ T cells sorted from PBMCs, sampled on the day of the yellow fever booster vaccination. These receptors were obtained from a man younger than 45 who received the YFV17D yellow fever vaccine. Each CDR3 is given without its conserved first and last residue.

v_call	cdr3_aa
TRBV15	ATSQGVRDTQY
TRBV19	ASMLAGVKNIQY
TRBV30	AWSPSTDTQY
TRBV5-1	ASSAPNNTGITGELF
TRBV7-2	ASSQRTGPSYEQY
TRBV11-1	ASSGDRVHEQY
TRBV7-9	ASSSGQGTEAF
TRBV7-2	ASSLAGTSKRY
TRBV4-2	ASSQAAQGNGYT
TRBV5-1	ASRTGTGAYEQY
TRBV11-2	ASSRLGAPMGEQY
TRBV12-3/TRBV12-4	ATLGTGDEKLF
TRBV20-1	SARDLASSKNIQY
TRBV7-2	ASSPILAEQF
TRBV7-9	AMGPGRQGGTGELF
TRBV5-1	ASSLGSGSSYNEQF
TRBV5-1	ASSLYPPGGYLSYEQY
TRBV7-9	ASSLVGGRAYEQY